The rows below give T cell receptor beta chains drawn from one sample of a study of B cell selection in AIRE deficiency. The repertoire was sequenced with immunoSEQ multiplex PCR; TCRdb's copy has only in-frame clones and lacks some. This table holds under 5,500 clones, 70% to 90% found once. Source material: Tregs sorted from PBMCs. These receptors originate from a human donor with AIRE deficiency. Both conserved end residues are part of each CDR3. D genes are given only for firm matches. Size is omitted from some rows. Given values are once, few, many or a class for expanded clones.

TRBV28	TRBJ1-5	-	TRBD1	CASSLGQGGWPQHF	TGTGCCAGCAGTCTAGGACAGGGGGGCTGGCCCCAGCATTTT
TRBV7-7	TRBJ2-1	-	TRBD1	CASSLAGTGSEQFF	TGTGCTAGCAGCTTAGCCGGGACAGGTTCCGAGCAGTTCTTC
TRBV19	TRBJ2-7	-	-	CASMGTRSGPYEQYF	TGTGCCAGTATGGGGACCCGGTCCGGTCCCTACGAGCAGTACTTC
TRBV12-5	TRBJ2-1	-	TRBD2	CASGSSGGLNEQFF	TGTGCTAGTGGATCTAGCGGGGGGCTCAATGAGCAGTTCTTC
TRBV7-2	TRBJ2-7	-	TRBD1	CASSRGGTGQAGEQYF	TGTGCCAGCAGCCGTGGGGGGACAGGGCAGGCAGGGGAGCAGTACTTC
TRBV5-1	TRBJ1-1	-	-	CASSLDLDRSEAFF	TGCGCCAGCAGCCTGGACTTGGACAGATCTGAAGCTTTCTTT
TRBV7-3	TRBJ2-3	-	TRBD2	CASSLTGRATDTQYF	TGTGCCAGCAGCTTAACCGGGAGGGCCACAGATACGCAGTATTTT
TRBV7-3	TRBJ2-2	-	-	CASSFRSGELFF	TGTGCCAGCAGCTTCCGCTCCGGGGAGCTGTTTTTT
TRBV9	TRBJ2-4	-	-	CASSSPGTAKNIQYF	TGTGCCAGCAGCTCGCCCGGGACAGCCAAAAACATTCAGTACTTC
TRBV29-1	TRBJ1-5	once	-	CSVRANLGQPQHF	TGCAGCGTCCGCGCCAACCTGGGTCAGCCCCAGCATTTT
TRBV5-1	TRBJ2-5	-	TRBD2	CASSSPGLAGGHQETQYF	TGCGCCAGCAGCTCGCCGGGACTAGCGGGAGGACATCAAGAGACCCAGTACTTC
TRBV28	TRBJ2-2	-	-	CASSYINTGELFF	TGTGCCAGCAGTTACATAAACACCGGGGAGCTGTTTTTT
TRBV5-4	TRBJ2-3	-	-	CASSLDRTDTQYF	TGTGCCAGCAGCTTGGACAGAACAGATACGCAGTATTTT
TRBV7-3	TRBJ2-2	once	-	CASTPLPNTGELFF	TGTGCCAGCACCCCTTTACCGAACACCGGGGAGCTGTTTTTT
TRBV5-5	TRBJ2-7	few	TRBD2	CASSPRLAGGGVEQYF	TGTGCCAGCAGCCCCAGACTAGCGGGGGGGGGCGTCGAGCAGTACTTC
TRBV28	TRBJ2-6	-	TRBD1	CASSRQGYGANVLTF	TGTGCCAGCAGTCGACAGGGGTACGGGGCCAACGTCCTGACTTTC
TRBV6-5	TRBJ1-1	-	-	CASSWRQENTEAFF	TGTGCCAGCAGTTGGAGACAGGAGAACACTGAAGCTTTCTTT
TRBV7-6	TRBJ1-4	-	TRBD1	CASSRQGDNEKLFF	TGTGCCAGCAGTAGACAGGGGGATAATGAAAAACTGTTTTTT
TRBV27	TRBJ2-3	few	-	CASSWAGTDTQYF	TGTGCCAGCAGTTGGGCAGGCACAGATACGCAGTATTTT
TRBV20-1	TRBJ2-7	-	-	CSARGPHGQYF	TGCAGTGCTAGAGGACCGCACGGGCAGTACTTC
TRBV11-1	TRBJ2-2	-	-	CASSPSVVANTGELFF	TGTGCCAGCAGCCCTTCCGTAGTAGCGAACACCGGGGAGCTGTTTTTT
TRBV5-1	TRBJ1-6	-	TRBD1	CASSSGQGNSPLHF	TGCGCCAGCAGCTCCGGACAGGGAAATTCACCCCTCCACTTT
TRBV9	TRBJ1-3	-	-	CASSVGTLLSGNTIYF	TGTGCCAGCAGCGTTGGGACGCTCCTGAGCGGAAACACCATATATTTT
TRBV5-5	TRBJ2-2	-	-	CASSSTTHLAAGELFF	TGTGCCAGCAGCTCAACGACACACCTTGCTGCCGGGGAGCTGTTTTTT
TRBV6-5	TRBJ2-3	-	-	CASRDYRDTQYF	TGTGCCAGCAGAGACTACAGGGATACGCAGTATTTT
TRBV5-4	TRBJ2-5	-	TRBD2	CASTLAGGGETQYF	TGTGCCAGCACCTTAGCGGGAGGGGGAGAGACCCAGTACTTC
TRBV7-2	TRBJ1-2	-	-	CASSLNPNYGYTF	TGTGCCAGCAGCTTAAACCCTAACTATGGCTACACCTTC
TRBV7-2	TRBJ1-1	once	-	CASRTGRMNTEAFF	TGTGCCAGCAGAACAGGGCGCATGAACACTGAAGCTTTCTTT
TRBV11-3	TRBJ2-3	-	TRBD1	CASSGTASTDTQYF	TGTGCCAGCAGCGGGACAGCTAGCACAGATACGCAGTATTTT
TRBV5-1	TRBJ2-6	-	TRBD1	CASSLGQGFGANVLTF	TGCGCCAGCAGCTTGGGACAGGGTTTTGGGGCCAACGTCCTGACTTTC
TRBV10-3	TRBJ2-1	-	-	CAISEGVGALNEQFF	TGTGCCATCAGTGAGGGAGTAGGGGCCCTGAATGAGCAGTTCTTC
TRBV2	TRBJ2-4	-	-	CASTAGQGGRRYF	TGTGCCAGCACAGCAGGACAGGGAGGGCGCCGGTACTTC
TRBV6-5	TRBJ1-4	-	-	CASQDSGEKLFF	TGTGCCAGCCAGGACTCGGGGGAAAAACTGTTTTTT
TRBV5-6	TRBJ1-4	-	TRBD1	CASSLAGQGGFGKLFF	TGTGCCAGCAGCTTAGCGGGACAGGGAGGATTTGGAAAACTGTTTTTT
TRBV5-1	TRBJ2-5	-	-	CASSLGRTVGAETQYF	TGCGCCAGCAGCCTGGGGCGGACAGTGGGTGCTGAGACCCAGTACTTC
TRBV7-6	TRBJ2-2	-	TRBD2	CASSLATSQNTGELFF	TGTGCCAGCAGCTTAGCGACTAGCCAAAACACCGGGGAGCTGTTTTTT